The 2 T cell receptor beta chains below all came from one sample that was sequenced in a study of shared clonotypes between healthy human individuals. Using immunoSEQ multiplex PCR, the repertoire was profiled, and TCRdb retains in-frame clones only, with some absent. The sample has about 520,000 clones; about 85% are singletons. Sequencing used PBMCs. These receptors were taken from a middle-aged woman in good health. Some clones in this sample may be carry-over from other donors' samples.

The chain employs TRBV30 and TRBJ2-5, with 13 bases fitting TRBD2. The germline gives CDR1 GTSNPN, CDR2 SVGIG (reference sequence). V dropped 0 bases and J dropped 4; count of bases not matched to a gene: 8. The CDR3 contains 17 residues. CDR3 DNA sequence: TGTGCCTGGAGTGTGGGGACTAGCGGGGAGAGGGGAGAGACCCAGTACTTC. Translation: CAWSVGTSGERGETQYF.

The chain joins TRBV29-1 to TRBJ2-1; the D gene could be TRBD1 or TRBD2 (5 bases each). Germline lookup yields CDR1 SQVTM and CDR2 ANQGSEA. The germline V and J ends were trimmed by 4 bases and 4 bases, with 11 bases remaining between them. The CDR3 length is 13 residues. In nucleotides, the CDR3 is TGCAGCGTTGGGGGACCTCTTTACAATGAGCAGTTCTTC. This translates into CSVGGPLYNEQFF.